This T cell receptor beta chain was observed in a study of T cell responses to AZD1222 COVID-19 vaccine. Study background: Pooled in the analysis were second doses at about 4 or about 12 weeks.

This CDR3 is built from 14 residues. Between the trimmed V and J ends, which lost 5 bases and 0 bases, there was a span of 10 bases. CDR1 and CDR2 from the germline V gene are SGHVS and FQNEAQ. This clone was seen a handful of times. The antigen is unknown. Regarding the study as a whole: In a largely white British group with more females than males, clonal diversity was possibly underestimated. Baseline serology detected seropositivity in only six AZD1222 recipients. Reports indicate that nearly half of spike-specific TCRs are directed at unmutated variant regions.

TCRdb keeps only in-frame clones here, not all; method: immunoSEQ multiplex PCR. The profile shows roughly 160,000 clones, approximately 93% of them singletons. This receptor was identified in an adult in good health. The chain has TRBV7-8 and TRBJ1-1; D remains unclear. Sequences were derived from peripheral blood, sampled on day 0 of AZD1222 vaccination. Written as DNA, the CDR3 is TGTGCCAGCAGCGCCCGGGTCTTGAACACTGAAGCTTTCTTT. This codes for CASSARVLNTEAFF. Full variable domain (remainder filled in from reference TRBV7-8 and TRBJ1-1): GAGVSQSPRYKVAKRGQDVALRCDPISGHVSLFWYQQALGQGPEFLTYFQNEAQLDKSGLPSDRFFAERPEGSVSTLKIQRTQQEDSAVYLCASSARVLNTEAFFGQGTRLTVV.